Presented here are 19 T cell receptor beta chains from one specimen sequenced in a study of cytomegalovirus exposure and HLA in healthy donors. Primers included in the PCR were 60 Vbeta and 13 Jbeta primers. This table comes from immunoSEQ multiplex PCR, and its TCRdb copy is limited to in-frame clones, with some not included. The repertoire holds about 180,000 clones, with about 80% as singletons. The sample comprised PBMCs. The receptors here all came from a woman aged 55-69 years in good health and CMV-seropositive.

J is TRBJ1-2 and V is TRBV30; D ambiguous. This CDR3 region has 18 residues. Deletions cut 5 bases from V and 1 base from J, with 26 bases between. Germline V lookup: CDR1 GTSNPN, CDR2 SVGIG (reference sequence). In nucleotides, the CDR3 is TGTGCCTGGTCCCCGAAAAACATCTTAAGATCTTTTAACTATGGCTACACCTTC. It is translated as CAWSPKNILRSFNYGYTF.

This chain links TRBV15 with TRBJ1-4; maybe TRBD1 (5 bases). The germline V gene has CDR1 LNHNV and CDR2 YYDKDF (reference sequence). Trimming took 1 base from V and 4 from J, leaving 13 bases between them. The CDR3 has 16 residues. CDR3 in amino acids: CATSRATDRINEKLFF. In DNA form, the CDR3 reads TGTGCCACCAGCAGAGCCACCGACAGAATTAATGAAAAACTGTTTTTT.

In the case of this clone: A read error is possible here, since a much larger clone lies one base away. Other DNA sequences from this sample encode an identical CDR3 as well. The genes are TRBV29-1 and TRBJ1-3; D gene unclear. The V gene's germline CDR1 is SQVTM and CDR2 ANQGSEA. The CDR3 length is 15 residues. In DNA, the CDR3 is TGTAGCGTTGAAGATCTTGAGACAACGGGAAACACCATATATTTT. The encoded protein is CSVEDLETTGNTIYF.

This chain links TRBV13 with TRBJ2-5; D is perhaps TRBD2 (6 bases). The CDR3 length is 16 residues. The V gene lost 0 bases and the J gene lost 0 bases, with 11 bases spanning the gap. Germline V CDR1 and CDR2: PRHDT, FYEKMQ (reference sequence). The CDR3 nucleotides read TGTGCCAGCAGCTTAGGCCAGGCGGGGTACCAAGAGACCCAGTACTTC. Protein sequence: CASSLGQAGYQETQYF.

The V and J genes are TRBV12-1 and TRBJ2-3; TRBD2, the D gene given by the table, was not confirmed from the DNA. TRBV12-1 is designated a pseudogene. The length of the CDR3 is 17 residues. The chain's CDR3 is CASSFAWASGGTDTQYF. CDR3 DNA: TGTGCCAGCAGCTTTGCGTGGGCTAGCGGGGGCACAGATACGCAGTATTTT.

This clone was seen more than once but under ten times. The chain has TRBV28 and TRBJ2-3; 9 bases match TRBD1. This CDR3 contains 14 residues. The germline V gene has CDR1 MDHEN and CDR2 SYDVKM. Unmatched junction bases numbered 9, after V lost 6 bases and J lost 8 bases. CDR3: CASRPDRGVGTQYF. DNA of the CDR3: TGTGCCAGCAGACCGGACAGGGGCGTGGGTACGCAGTATTTT. The entire variable domain, with the rest obtained from reference TRBV28 and TRBJ2-3, is as follows: DVKVTQSSRYLVKRTGEKVFLECVQDMDHENMFWYRQDPGLGLRLIYFSYDVKMKEKGDIPEGYSVSREKKERFSLILESASTNQTSMYLCASRPDRGVGTQYFGPGTRLTVL.

CDR3 loop: CASSLAVLRAGNTIYF. Here the CDR3 DNA reads TGTGCCAGCAGTTTAGCGGTCCTGCGTGCGGGAAACACCATATATTTT. V usage is TRBV28 and J usage is TRBJ1-3; no clear D. CDR1 MDHEN and CDR2 SYDVKM come from the germline V gene. This CDR3 has 16 residues. Trimming took off 2 bases at V and 4 bases at J, with 15 bases between the two ends.

This chain connects TRBV19 to TRBJ2-5; D may be TRBD2 (6 bases). This CDR3 is built from 15 residues. Germline V lookup: CDR1 LNHDA, CDR2 SQIVND (reference sequence). Deletions cut 5 bases from V and 4 bases from J, with 17 bases between. CDR3 loop: CASSPRSGRGETQYF. The CDR3 coding sequence is TGTGCCAGTAGTCCCCGGAGTGGGCGGGGAGAGACCCAGTACTTC.

This clone was detected only a few times. This chain uses TRBV7-9 with TRBJ1-1, with 7 bases lining up with TRBD1. Germline CDR1 and CDR2: SEHNR and FQNEAQ (reference sequence). The CDR3 has 14 residues. The V gene end was trimmed by 5 bases and the J gene end by 1 base; junction bases not matched to a gene: 4. CDR3 amino acids: CASSRGQRNTEAFF. The DNA for the CDR3 is TGTGCCAGCAGCCGGGGACAGCGGAACACTGAAGCTTTCTTT.

The chain joins TRBV21-1 to TRBJ1-2; TRBD1, the table's D call, lacks a check against the DNA. TRBV21-1 is deemed a pseudogene. The CDR3 consists of 15 residues. The CDR3 bases are TGTGCCAGCAGGCGAACAGGCCCCTACCACTATGGCTACACCTTC. It yields the protein CASRRTGPYHYGYTF.

This chain joins TRBV6-5 and TRBJ2-1; 7 bases agree with TRBD1. V shed 8 bases and J 6 bases; nucleotides not matched to a gene: 7. This CDR3 has 13 amino acids. The V gene's germline CDR1 is MNHEY and CDR2 SVGAGI. In nucleotides, the CDR3 is TGTGCCAGCCAGACAGGGTCAAGCAATGAGCAGTTCTTC. Its translation is CASQTGSSNEQFF.

This rearrangement joins TRBV5-5 to TRBJ2-1, with no clear D. The germline V and J ends were trimmed by 4 bases and 6 bases, with 11 bases remaining between them. The CDR3 runs to 13 residues. Germline V gives CDR1 SGHKS, CDR2 YYEKEE (reference sequence). The CDR3 coding sequence is TGTGCCAGCAGCACGCCCTGGCTCAATGAGCAGTTCTTC. Its translation: CASSTPWLNEQFF.

The chain joins TRBV5-6 to TRBJ2-2, with 8 positions matching TRBD1. V lost 7 bases and J lost 3; bases outside the gene matches: 8. The CDR3 covers 15 residues. Germline V gene lookup returns CDR1 SGHDT and CDR2 YYEEEE. The CDR3 is CASREYRGYTGELFF. The CDR3 DNA reads as TGTGCCAGCCGTGAATACAGGGGGTACACCGGGGAGCTGTTTTTT.

This clone appeared once. The rearrangement links TRBV16 to TRBJ1-3; the D is unclear. This CDR3 contains 12 residues. Germline V lookup: CDR1 KGHSY, CDR2 FQNENV. Trimming removed 6 bases at V and 3 bases at J, with 6 bases between. The CDR3 loop reads CASSPNGNTIYF. CDR3 DNA: TGTGCCAGCAGTCCTAATGGAAACACCATATATTTT.

A remark on this clone: In the same sample, other DNA sequences code for this CDR3. The chain couples TRBV5-4 to TRBJ2-3, with D perhaps TRBD1 (5 bases). The germline V gene has CDR1 SGHNT and CDR2 YYREEE (reference sequence). The V gene lost 0 bases and the J gene lost 5 bases, with 7 bases spanning the gap. The CDR3 length is 13 residues. CDR3 sequence reads: CASSLARGDTQYF. The CDR3 region has the DNA TGTGCCAGCAGCTTGGCAAGGGGAGATACGCAGTATTTT.

This rearrangement joins TRBV6-1 to TRBJ1-6, with D maybe TRBD1 (5 bases). The CDR3 totals 13 residues. The V gene lost 4 bases and the J gene lost 10 bases, with 11 bases spanning the gap. The germline gives CDR1 MNHNS, CDR2 SASEGT. CDR3 DNA: TGTGCCAGCAGTGCACAGTCAGGGTCACCCCTCCACTTT. Translating it yields CASSAQSGSPLHF.

CDR3 protein: CASSRTPTGGPEYEQYF. The CDR3 DNA is TGTGCCAGCAGTCGAACCCCTACGGGAGGGCCAGAATACGAGCAGTACTTC. The chain carries TRBV27 and TRBJ2-7; 8 nucleotides match TRBD2. The J segment lost 4 bases and the V segment lost 5 bases, leaving 16 bases of the junction unmatched. This CDR3 has 17 residues. Per the germline V gene, CDR1 is MNHEY and CDR2 is SMNVEV (reference sequence).

CDR3: CASSLVYGSYNEQFF. In DNA, the CDR3 is TGTGCCAGCAGCTTAGTATATGGCAGCTACAATGAGCAGTTCTTC. The V gene is TRBV7-2, the J gene TRBJ2-1, with D uncertain. The CDR3 is 15 residues long. Per germline, CDR1 SGHTA and CDR2 FQGNSA. Trimming took off 1 base at V and 3 bases at J, with 10 bases between the two ends. The whole variable domain, filled in from reference TRBV7-2 and TRBJ2-1, reads GAGVSQSPSNKVTEKGKDVELRCDPISGHTALYWYRQSLGQGLEFLIYFQGNSAPDKSGLPSDRFSAERTGGSVSTLTIQRTQQEDSAVYLCASSLVYGSYNEQFFGPGTRLTVL.

The V gene is TRBV30, the J gene TRBJ1-2, with TRBD1 identical over 7 bases. Germline lookup yields CDR1 GTSNPN and CDR2 SVGIG (reference sequence). V shed 2 bases and J 6 bases; nucleotides not matched to a gene: 3. This CDR3 has 12 amino acids. The CDR3 DNA sequence: TGTGCCTGGAGTATAGGACAGGATGGCTACACCTTC. Its protein is CAWSIGQDGYTF.